This T cell receptor beta chain comes out of a study of cytomegalovirus exposure and HLA in healthy donors. The primer mix had 60 Vbeta and 13 Jbeta primers. Sequencing used immunoSEQ multiplex PCR; TCRdb keeps in-frame clones, though not all of them. The table lists about 160,000 clones, around three quarters of them singletons, with around 3.3% in the top ten. The CDR3 is made up of 16 amino acids. Germline V gene lookup returns CDR1 LNHDA and CDR2 SQIVND (reference sequence). Trimming took 5 bases from V and 0 from J, leaving 11 bases between them. J is TRBJ2-6 and V is TRBV19, with D perhaps matching TRBD2 (5 bases). The clonotype originates from a woman aged 40 to 50 in good health and CMV-seronegative. Source material: PBMCs. The CDR3 reads CASSLGLYSGANVLTF. CDR3 DNA sequence: TGTGCCAGTAGTCTCGGACTGTACTCTGGGGCCAACGTCCTGACTTTC.